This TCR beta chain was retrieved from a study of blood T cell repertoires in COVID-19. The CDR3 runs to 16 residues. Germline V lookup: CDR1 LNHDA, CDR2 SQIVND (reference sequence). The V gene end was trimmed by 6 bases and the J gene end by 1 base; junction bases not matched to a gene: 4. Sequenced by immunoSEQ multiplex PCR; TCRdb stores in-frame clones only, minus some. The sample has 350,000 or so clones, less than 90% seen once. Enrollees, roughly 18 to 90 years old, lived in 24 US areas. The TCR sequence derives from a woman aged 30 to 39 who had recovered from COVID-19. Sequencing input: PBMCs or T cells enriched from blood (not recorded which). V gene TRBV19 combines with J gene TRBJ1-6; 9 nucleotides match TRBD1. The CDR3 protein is CASRPGTGSYNSPLHF. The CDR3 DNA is TGTGCCAGTAGGCCAGGGACAGGGTCCTATAATTCACCCCTCCACTTT.